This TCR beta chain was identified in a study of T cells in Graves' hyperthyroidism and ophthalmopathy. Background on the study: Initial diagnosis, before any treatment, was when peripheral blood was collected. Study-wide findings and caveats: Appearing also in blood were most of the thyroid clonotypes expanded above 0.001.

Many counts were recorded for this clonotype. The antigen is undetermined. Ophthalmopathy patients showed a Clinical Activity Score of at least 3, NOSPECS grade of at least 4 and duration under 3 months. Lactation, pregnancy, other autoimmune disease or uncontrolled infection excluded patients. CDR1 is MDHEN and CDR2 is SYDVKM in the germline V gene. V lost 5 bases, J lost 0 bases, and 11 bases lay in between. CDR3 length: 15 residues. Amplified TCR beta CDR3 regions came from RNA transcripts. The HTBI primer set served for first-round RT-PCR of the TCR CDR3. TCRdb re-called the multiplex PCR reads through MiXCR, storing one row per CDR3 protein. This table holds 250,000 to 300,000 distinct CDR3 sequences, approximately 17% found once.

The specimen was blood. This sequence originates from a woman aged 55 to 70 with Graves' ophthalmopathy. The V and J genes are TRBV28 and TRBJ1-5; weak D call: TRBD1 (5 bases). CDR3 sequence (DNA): TGTGCCAGCAGTCTGGGACTTTATAGCAATCAGCCCCAGCATTTT. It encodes CASSLGLYSNQPQHF.